The sequence of this TCR beta chain was determined in a study of control samples from healthy donors and cancer patients. Here immunoSEQ multiplex PCR was the method, and the copy in TCRdb shows in-frame clones only, minus some. The table records about 170,000 clones, around 88% of them present only once. The CDR3 runs to 11 residues. V gave up 5 bases and J gave up 4 bases, with 4 bases separating them. Germline assignment: CDR1 KGHDR and CDR2 SFDVKD. This TCR was sampled from a woman aged 30 to 39 in good health. The chain is built from TRBV24-1 and TRBJ2-5; no firm D call. Material: blood. CDR3 loop: CATSVGETQYF. CDR3 bases: TGTGCCACCAGTGTGGGAGAGACCCAGTACTTC.